This T cell receptor beta chain was identified during a study of HIV-infected patients and healthy controls. This CDR3 spans 15 amino acids. Germline V gene sequence: CDR1 DFQATT, CDR2 SNEGSKA (reference sequence). Trimming took off 3 bases at V and 0 bases at J, with 12 bases between the two ends. Each CDR3 protein is one row after TCRdb ran MiXCR on the 5' RACE reads. This sample has about 64,000 distinct CDR3 sequences; 15% to 20% occur once, and the top ten carry over 1.1%. The sequenced sample was CD4+ T cells from blood. The chain is built from TRBV20-1 and TRBJ2-4, with a possible D match to TRBD2 (6 bases). The origin of this receptor is a human donor in good health. Here the CDR3 reads CSASPPGLAKNIQYF. CDR3 DNA sequence: TGCAGTGCTAGCCCGCCGGGACTAGCCAAAAACATTCAGTACTTC.